The rows below give T cell receptor beta chains drawn from one sample of a study of T cell changes during pregnancy in multiple sclerosis. Method: immunoSEQ multiplex PCR; TCRdb's copy keeps in-frame clones and lacks some. Among nearly 110,000 clones listed, about 89% were seen once. The sequences come from peripheral blood, collected before pregnancy. These receptors were collected from a female donor with multiple sclerosis, enrolled in a pregnancy study. Both conserved end residues are part of each CDR3. Each record gives: V gene, J gene, CDR3 protein.

TRBV7-2,TRBJ2-1,CASSLNLAGGLSSYNEQFF
TRBV2,TRBJ1-5,CASSRQGAATSNQPQHF
TRBV7-8,TRBJ2-3,CASTITDTQYF
TRBV4-3,TRBJ2-2,CASSQDSPRTVNTGELFF
TRBV6-6,TRBJ2-5,CASSYRRGNKETQYF
TRBV7-2,TRBJ1-3,CASSRTQGLSGNTIYF
TRBV7-9,TRBJ1-2,CASSLEQGVNGYTF
TRBV6-5,TRBJ1-6,CASRPLIGESPLHF
TRBV27,TRBJ2-1,CASRGDRVGSYNEQFF
TRBV23-1,TRBJ2-3,CASSPPGRDDYMGGQYF
TRBV28,TRBJ2-1,CASSSSSEGTLYNEQFF
TRBV6-5,TRBJ2-1,CASSYLGVDYNEQFF
TRBV2,TRBJ2-2,CASSKPGLAFTGELFF
TRBV28,TRBJ1-4,CASSLDSMGEKLFF
TRBV5-4,TRBJ1-1,CASSAVGTGNRGLKAFF
TRBV7-9,TRBJ1-1,CASSLEGANTEAFF
TRBV4-3,TRBJ2-2,CASSTWTGATGELFF
TRBV7-2,TRBJ2-2,CASSDHPGTGNTGELFF
TRBV9,TRBJ2-3,CASSVSTSGGAGDTQYF
TRBV7-8,TRBJ2-7,CASSSSLTGGLYEQYF
TRBV9,TRBJ2-2,CASSVDGTGYTGELFF
TRBV7-3,TRBJ1-1,CASSPTGNTEAFF
TRBV19,TRBJ1-6,CASSVTGTGVSPLHF
TRBV5-1,TRBJ1-5,CASSSGTRGYQPQHF
TRBV4-3,TRBJ1-6,CASRIVGSLSPLHF
TRBV11-3,TRBJ1-1,CASSSSPLGNTEAFF
TRBV7-9,TRBJ2-3,CASSFITADTQYF
TRBV30,TRBJ2-1,CALGGGAGYNEQFF
TRBV4-2,TRBJ2-7,CASSQVRASGRARSYEQYF
TRBV6-1,TRBJ2-3,CASSERGGGGTDTQYF
TRBV29-1,TRBJ1-2,CSVERGNIYGYTF
TRBV30,TRBJ1-2,CAKGGAYYGYTF
TRBV10-3,TRBJ1-6,CAISERTENSPLHF
TRBV5-1,TRBJ1-1,CASSLDRANTEAFF